Listed below are T cell receptor beta chains from one sample, sequenced in a study of PD-L1 blockade in urothelial cancer. The assay was immunoSEQ multiplex PCR, and TCRdb's table has in-frame clones only and misses some. The data contain some 48,000 clones, 80% to 90% of them singletons. The sequenced sample was PBMCs, obtained around atezolizumab (anti-PD-L1) treatment. These receptors were taken from a man between 65 and 85 years old with urothelial cancer. CDR3s include the opening cysteine and the closing phenylalanine or tryptophan. Fields, in order: V gene, D gene, J gene, clone size, CDR3 DNA, CDR3 protein. D genes are given only for firm matches. Only part of the rows carry a size: once, few, many, or a class if the clone is expanded.

V gene: TRBV5-4
D gene: -
J gene: TRBJ2-1
clone size: once
CDR3 DNA: TGTGCCAGCAGCTTGGCACTTTACAATGAGCAGTTCTTC
CDR3 protein: CASSLALYNEQFF

V gene: TRBV7-6
D gene: -
J gene: TRBJ1-1
clone size: -
CDR3 DNA: TGTGCCAGCAGCTTAGCCGCCCGATCAGAAAACACTGAAGCTTTCTTT
CDR3 protein: CASSLAARSENTEAFF

V gene: TRBV5-1
D gene: TRBD1
J gene: TRBJ2-2
clone size: -
CDR3 DNA: TGCGCCAGCGCAACGTTACAGGGGGCCGGGGAGCTGTTTTTT
CDR3 protein: CASATLQGAGELFF

V gene: TRBV29-1
D gene: -
J gene: TRBJ2-3
clone size: -
CDR3 DNA: TGCAGCGGGGCCCTTACGGTAACAGATACGCAGTATTTT
CDR3 protein: CSGALTVTDTQYF

V gene: TRBV6-1
D gene: -
J gene: TRBJ2-1
clone size: -
CDR3 DNA: TGTGCCAGCAGTCCGAGGGCTATCAATGAGCAGTTCTTC
CDR3 protein: CASSPRAINEQFF

V gene: TRBV7-9
D gene: -
J gene: TRBJ2-7
clone size: -
CDR3 DNA: TGTGCCAGCAGCTTAGGACTGGAGGGCGAGCAGTACTTC
CDR3 protein: CASSLGLEGEQYF

V gene: TRBV15
D gene: TRBD1
J gene: TRBJ2-7
clone size: -
CDR3 DNA: TGTGCCACCAGCTGGGACAGGGGCTTCGGCTACGAGCAGTACTTC
CDR3 protein: CATSWDRGFGYEQYF

V gene: TRBV29-1
D gene: TRBD2
J gene: TRBJ2-3
clone size: -
CDR3 DNA: TGCAGCGTTGGTCCCTATGGCGGGGGGGCAGATACGCAGTATTTT
CDR3 protein: CSVGPYGGGADTQYF

V gene: TRBV13
D gene: -
J gene: TRBJ2-1
clone size: -
CDR3 DNA: TGTGCCAGCAGCTTAAGGAGCTCCTACAATGAGCAGTTCTTC
CDR3 protein: CASSLRSSYNEQFF

V gene: TRBV10-3
D gene: -
J gene: TRBJ2-2
clone size: -
CDR3 DNA: TGTGCCATCAAGCCGCACACCGGGGAGCTGTTTTTT
CDR3 protein: CAIKPHTGELFF